These 10 T cell receptor beta chains originate from one sample sequenced in a study of shared clonotypes between healthy human individuals (dated by TCRdb to between 2020 and 2021). The library was prepared using the immunoSEQ multiplex PCR assay. The table comes from immuneACCESS by way of TCRdb, which keeps in-frame sequences with V and J called. Part of the clones is missing from these tables; in studies checked, under half for an unresolved V gene and the rest for unknown reasons. This sample has a few million clones in its table, and roughly 92% of those were observed once. Of the sample, around 0.14% is held by the ten largest clones. Sequenced input: naive CD4+ T cells sorted from blood. Read against the paper, the sample's cell subset or site label means: CD45RA+ positively selected. These receptors came from a man aged 18 to 35 in good health.

V usage is TRBV6-6 and J usage is TRBJ2-2; 12 nucleotides align to TRBD2. J gave up 7 bases and V 6 bases, and 9 bases lay outside the gene matches. This CDR3 spans 16 amino acids. Germline CDR1 and CDR2: MNHNY and SVGAGI (reference sequence). The CDR3, as DNA: TGTGCCAGCAGCCCCCCTAGCGGGGGGGCCGTCGGGGAGCTGTTTTTT. Residues: CASSPPSGGAVGELFF.

V usage is TRBV10-3 and J usage is TRBJ2-1, with 7 nucleotides matching TRBD1. J lost 12 bases, V lost 3 bases, and 20 bases had no gene match. Germline V gene data show CDR1 as ENHRY and CDR2 as SYGVKD. This CDR3 contains 17 residues. This CDR3 reads CAISDPTGKVVFRGQFF. The CDR3 bases are TGTGCCATCAGTGACCCGACAGGGAAAGTCGTGTTTAGGGGGCAGTTCTTC.

This clone has a single count. The rearrangement uses TRBV27 and TRBJ2-1; the D call may be TRBD1 or TRBD2 (6 bases each). CDR3 length: 17 residues. CDR1 is MNHEY and CDR2 is SMNVEV in the germline V gene (reference sequence). V lost 6 bases and J 0 bases, leaving 18 bases between the germline ends. The DNA of the CDR3 is TGTGCCAGCAGCGGATTGAGGGGGGACATCTCCTACAATGAGCAGTTCTTC. It encodes CASSGLRGDISYNEQFF.

This chain links TRBV27 with TRBJ1-2; D possibly corresponds to TRBD1 (6 bases). This CDR3 has 17 residues. V gave up 5 bases and J gave up 4 bases, with 23 bases separating them. Per the germline V gene, CDR1 is MNHEY and CDR2 is SMNVEV (reference sequence). The CDR3 DNA sequence: TGTGCCAGCAGTCCGGGGCCCGACCAGGGGTTCTTCTATGGCTACACCTTC. It codes for CASSPGPDQGFFYGYTF.

On this clone itself: The same CDR3 arises from other DNA sequences in this sample as well. The chain links TRBV30 to TRBJ1-1; D remains unclear. Germline loops: CDR1 GTSNPN, CDR2 SVGIG (reference sequence). The CDR3 totals 11 residues. V was clipped by 5 bases and J by 1 base, with 5 bases between them. The DNA for the CDR3 is TGTGCCTGGCGCCGGAACACTGAAGCTTTCTTT. Translating it yields CAWRRNTEAFF.

This clone was seen once. J is TRBJ2-5 and V is TRBV30, with 8 bases lining up with TRBD1. The CDR3 is made up of 15 amino acids. Unmatched junction bases numbered 9, after V lost 2 bases and J lost 4 bases. Germline V gene data show CDR1 as GTSNPN and CDR2 as SVGIG (reference sequence). This CDR3 reads CAWSSMTGVGETQYF. CDR3 sequence (DNA): TGTGCCTGGAGTTCAATGACAGGGGTTGGAGAGACCCAGTACTTC. The variable domain in full, with the rest retrieved from reference TRBV30 and TRBJ2-5, is SQTIHQWPATLVQPVGSPLSLECTVEGTSNPNLYWYRQAAGRGLQLLFYSVGIGQISSEVPQNLSASRPQDRQFILSSKKLLLSDSGFYLCAWSSMTGVGETQYFGPGTRLLVL.

CDR3 in amino acids: CASRLTGNTEAFF. The CDR3 nucleotides read TGTGCCAGCAGACTAACGGGGAACACTGAAGCTTTCTTT. The chain is built from TRBV6-1 and TRBJ1-1; no clear D. V was shortened by 6 bases and J by 1 base, with 9 bases between the two germline ends. Germline CDR1 reads MNHNS; CDR2 reads SASEGT. The CDR3 has 13 residues.

V usage is TRBV7-2 and J usage is TRBJ1-1, with 10 bases aligning to TRBD1. The CDR3 extends over 14 amino acids. The germline CDR1 and CDR2 sequences are SGHTA and FQGNSA. Trimming cost V 3 bases and J 5 bases; bases outside gene matches: 3. CDR3 nucleotides: TGTGCCAGCAGCTTCCGGGACAGGGGAACTGAAGCTTTCTTT. Translation: CASSFRDRGTEAFF.

This sequence joins TRBV7-8 and TRBJ1-1; TRBD1 agrees at 7 bases. This CDR3 comprises 19 residues. V lost 8 bases and J lost 0; bases outside the gene matches: 21. Germline lookup yields CDR1 SGHVS and CDR2 FQNEAQ. In DNA, the CDR3 is TGTGCCAGCCAGTTACGACAACAGGGGAGAAAGGGGTTGAACACTGAAGCTTTCTTT. The encoded protein is CASQLRQQGRKGLNTEAFF.

The chain employs TRBV14 and TRBJ1-2, with D uncertain. Germline lookup yields CDR1 SGHDN and CDR2 FVKESK. With 4 bases removed from V and 5 bases from J, the gap between germline ends came to 17 bases. CDR3 size: 15 residues. DNA of the CDR3: TGTGCCAGCAGCCGAGTGGGCACATTCCTTTATGGCTACACCTTC. This codes for CASSRVGTFLYGYTF.